The sequence of this T cell receptor beta chain was determined in a study of T cell changes during pregnancy in multiple sclerosis. Measured with immunoSEQ multiplex PCR; TCRdb has only the in-frame clones, and not every one. The sample lists about 14,000 clones, approximately 87% seen once, with about an eighth in the top ten. Germline lookup yields CDR1 MNHEY and CDR2 SMNVEV (reference sequence). The V end was cut by 0 bases, the J end by 11 bases, with 17 bases between. The CDR3 loop spans 15 amino acids. Sequencing was performed on CD8+ T cells from peripheral blood mononuclear cells, taken after pregnancy. V usage is TRBV27 and J usage is TRBJ1-5; TRBD1 is a possible D gene (5 bases). The receptor's source is a female donor in good health, enrolled as a control in a pregnancy study. The CDR3, as DNA: TGTGCCAGCAGTTTATCGGGAGGGGCCCCTGGGGCCCAGCATTTT. Translation: CASSLSGGAPGAQHF.